These 12 T cell receptor beta chains share one sample of origin, sequenced in a study of CD8 T cells in Susac syndrome. When the RNA was reverse transcribed, random hexamers were used with an input of roughly 0.45 to 1 ug. Via MiXCR, TCRdb re-called the immunoSEQ multiplex PCR reads, giving one row per CDR3 protein. The top ten clones hold 0.2% to 0.25% of a sample with about 150,000 distinct CDR3 sequences, just under 95% of them seen once. The sequencing sample was made of CD8+ T cells from PBMCs. All receptors derive from a human donor with multiple sclerosis.

The V gene is TRBV12-3 or TRBV12-4, the J gene TRBJ2-2; D is unresolved. The CDR3 has 14 amino acids. Trimming removed 1 base at V and 3 bases at J, with 6 bases between. For the CDR3, the DNA is TGTGCCAGCAGTTTAGACACGCACACCGGGGAGCTGTTTTTT. Its protein is CASSLDTHTGELFF.

The chain carries TRBV27 and TRBJ2-2; a weak D match, TRBD1 (6 bases). V lost 8 bases and J 9 bases, leaving 19 bases between the germline ends. CDR1 MNHEY and CDR2 SMNVEV come from the germline V gene (reference sequence). The length of the CDR3 is 14 residues. The CDR3: CASGSPGAGWELFF. DNA for the CDR3: TGTGCCAGCGGAAGCCCAGGGGCGGGTTGGGAGCTGTTTTTT.

CDR3 region: CASFGTSTDTQYF. For the CDR3, the DNA is TGTGCCAGTTTTGGGACTAGCACAGATACGCAGTATTTT. The gene calls are TRBV2 and TRBJ2-3; D perhaps matches TRBD2 (6 bases). The CDR3 is 13 amino acids. Germline V CDR1 and CDR2: SNHLY, FYNNEI. The V and J ends lost 9 bases and 0 bases respectively, with 10 bases between them.

This rearrangement joins TRBV10-3 to TRBJ2-3; 10 positions agree with TRBD1. In germline, CDR1 is ENHRY, CDR2 SYGVKD. The CDR3 totals 15 residues. V shed 8 bases and J 2 bases; nucleotides not matched to a gene: 7. CDR3 region: CAIREGTGATDTQYF. In DNA, the CDR3 is TGTGCCATCCGGGAAGGGACAGGGGCCACAGATACGCAGTATTTT.

In DNA, the CDR3 is TGTGCCAGCAGCTTTGCCCCAAAGGATGGCTACACCTTC. Translation gives CASSFAPKDGYTF. The chain links TRBV7-9 to TRBJ1-2; D gene ambiguous. CDR1 and CDR2 (germline): SEHNR, FQNEAQ (reference sequence). The CDR3 spans 13 residues. Trimming removed 3 bases from V and 6 bases from J, with 11 bases in between.

V gene TRBV24-1 combines with J gene TRBJ2-6; the match to TRBD1 covers 7 bases. Germline CDR1 KGHDR, CDR2 SFDVKD. With V trimmed by 4 bases and J by 2 bases, 10 bases remained unmatched. The CDR3 loop spans 18 amino acids. The CDR3 here is CATSDRQGSPAGANVLTF. CDR3 nucleotide sequence: TGTGCCACCAGTGACCGACAGGGTTCACCGGCTGGGGCCAACGTCCTGACTTTC.

J is TRBJ2-1 and V is TRBV7-9; D may be TRBD2 (6 bases). This CDR3 contains 15 residues. Trimming took 1 base from V and 2 from J, leaving 9 bases between them. Germline CDR1 is SEHNR and CDR2 is FQNEAQ (reference sequence). CDR3 sequence reads: CASSLGGKPYNEQFF. Here the CDR3 DNA reads TGTGCCAGCAGCTTAGGCGGGAAACCCTACAATGAGCAGTTCTTC.

The V gene is TRBV15, the J gene TRBJ2-2, with 9 bases aligning to TRBD1. Germline V lookup: CDR1 LNHNV, CDR2 YYDKDF (reference sequence). Trimming took 3 bases from V and 5 from J; bases not matched to a gene: 4. CDR3 length: 15 residues. This CDR3 is CATSRDRGRTGELFF. The CDR3 coding sequence is TGTGCCACCAGCAGGGACAGGGGCCGGACCGGGGAGCTGTTTTTT. Filled out from reference TRBV15 and TRBJ2-2, the complete variable domain reads DAMVIQNPRYQVTQFGKPVTLSCSQTLNHNVMYWYQQKSSQAPKLLFHYYDKDFNNEADTPDNFQSRRPNTSFCFLDIRSPGLGDTAMYLCATSRDRGRTGELFFGEGSRLTVL.

This sequence joins TRBV2 and TRBJ2-1; TRBD2 agrees at 8 bases. The CDR3 contains 16 residues. From germline, CDR1 is SNHLY and CDR2 FYNNEI. V lost 1 base, J lost 4 bases, and 6 bases stayed unmatched. CDR3 residues: CASSEGDSGVYNEQFF. The DNA for the CDR3 is TGTGCCAGCAGTGAAGGGGATAGCGGGGTTTACAATGAGCAGTTCTTC.

The chain joins TRBV5-1 to TRBJ1-5, with a possible D match to TRBD1 (6 bases). Germline values: CDR1 SGHRS, CDR2 YFSETQ. The V end lost 1 base, the J end lost 3 bases, and 8 bases lay between the germline ends. The CDR3 consists of 14 residues. The CDR3 nucleotides read TGCGCCAGCAGCTTGACAGGGTTCAATCAGCCCCAGCATTTT. Its translation: CASSLTGFNQPQHF.

The chain combines TRBV10-2 with TRBJ1-1, with TRBD1 as a possible D gene (5 bases). The CDR3 consists of 13 residues. V dropped 6 bases and J dropped 0 bases, with 8 bases sitting between them. The germline V gene has CDR1 WSHSY and CDR2 SAAADI. The CDR3 here is CASSIRVNTEAFF. The CDR3 DNA reads TGCGCCAGCAGCATCAGGGTGAACACTGAAGCTTTCTTT.

The chain employs TRBV7-3 and TRBJ2-3, with TRBD2 as a possible D gene (5 bases). The V end lost 1 base, the J end lost 5 bases, and 13 bases lay between the germline ends. This CDR3 is 15 amino acids long. The V gene's germline CDR1 is SGHTA and CDR2 FQGTGA. CDR3 residues: CASSLSGGFKDTQYF. For the CDR3, the DNA is TGTGCCAGCAGCTTAAGTGGAGGTTTCAAAGATACGCAGTATTTT.